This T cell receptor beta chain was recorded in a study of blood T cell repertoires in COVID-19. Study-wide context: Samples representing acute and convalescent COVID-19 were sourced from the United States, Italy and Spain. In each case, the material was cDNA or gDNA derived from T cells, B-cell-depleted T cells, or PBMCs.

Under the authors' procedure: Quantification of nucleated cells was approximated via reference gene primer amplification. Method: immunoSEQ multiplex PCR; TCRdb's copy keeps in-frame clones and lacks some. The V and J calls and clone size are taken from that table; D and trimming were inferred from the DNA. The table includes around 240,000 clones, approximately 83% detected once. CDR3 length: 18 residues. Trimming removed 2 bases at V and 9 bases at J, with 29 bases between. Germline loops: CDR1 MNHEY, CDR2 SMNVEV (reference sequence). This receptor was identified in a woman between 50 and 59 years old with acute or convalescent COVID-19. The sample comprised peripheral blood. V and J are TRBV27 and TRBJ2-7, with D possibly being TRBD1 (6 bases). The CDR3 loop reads CASSLTFETGTPIGVQYF. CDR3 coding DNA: TGTGCCAGCAGTTTAACTTTCGAAACCGGGACACCAATTGGCGTGCAGTACTTC.